The clone carrying this TCR beta chain was seen many times. The antigen remains unidentified. Unique molecular identifiers tagged individual cDNA molecules. Using its own MiXCR run on the 5' RACE reads, TCRdb lists one record per CDR3 protein. The table lists around 60,000 distinct CDR3 sequences, about 13% of them singletons. There are 12 residues in the CDR3. V was clipped by 3 bases and J by 3 bases, with 9 bases between them. Germline V CDR1 and CDR2: SQVTM, ANQGSEA. The entry originates in a study of early T cells in non-severe SARS-CoV-2 infection. Across the whole study: Bulk RNA isolated from unsorted whole blood underwent sequencing; chains were not paired.

Study-level results: Matching against VDJdb likely underestimated virus-specific expansions, favoring anti-spike CD8.

Input material: whole blood. The sequence derives from an adult who was a healthcare worker with PCR-confirmed SARS-CoV-2 infection or an uninfected control (not recorded which). The J gene is TRBJ2-7, the V gene TRBV29-1; unclear D gene. The CDR3 loop is CSVESAGYEQYF. CDR3 sequence (DNA): TGCAGCGTTGAGTCCGCTGGCTACGAGCAGTACTTC.